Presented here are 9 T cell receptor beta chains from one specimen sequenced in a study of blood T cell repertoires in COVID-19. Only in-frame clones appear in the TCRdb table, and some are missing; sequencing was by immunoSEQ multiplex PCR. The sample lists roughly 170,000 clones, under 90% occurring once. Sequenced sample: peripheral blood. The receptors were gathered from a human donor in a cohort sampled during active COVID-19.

The CDR3 DNA is TGCGCCAGCAGTCCCGGGACAGGGATCAACGAGCAGTACTTC. Protein: CASSPGTGINEQYF. V is TRBV10-1 and J is TRBJ2-7; 9 nucleotides align to TRBD1. J lost 5 bases, V lost 5 bases, and 7 bases had no gene match. This CDR3 comprises 14 residues. The germline gives CDR1 WNHNN, CDR2 SYGVQD (reference sequence).

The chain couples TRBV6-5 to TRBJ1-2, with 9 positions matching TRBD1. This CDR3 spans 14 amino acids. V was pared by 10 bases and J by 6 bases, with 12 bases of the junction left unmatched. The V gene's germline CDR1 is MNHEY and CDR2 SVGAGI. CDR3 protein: CATIKGQGGDGYTF. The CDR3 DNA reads TGTGCCACCATCAAGGGACAGGGTGGCGATGGCTACACCTTC.

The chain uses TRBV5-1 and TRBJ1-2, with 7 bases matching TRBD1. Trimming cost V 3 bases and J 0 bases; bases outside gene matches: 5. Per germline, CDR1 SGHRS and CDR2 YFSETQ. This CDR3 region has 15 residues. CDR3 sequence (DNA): TGCGCCAGCAGCTCAAGGGGACAGACTAACTATGGCTACACCTTC. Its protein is CASSSRGQTNYGYTF.

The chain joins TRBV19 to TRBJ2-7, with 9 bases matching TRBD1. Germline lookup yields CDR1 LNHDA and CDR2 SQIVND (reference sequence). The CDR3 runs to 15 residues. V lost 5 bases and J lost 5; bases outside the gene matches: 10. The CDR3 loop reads CASSPQGATWDEQYF. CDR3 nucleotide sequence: TGTGCCAGTAGTCCACAGGGGGCAACGTGGGACGAGCAGTACTTC.

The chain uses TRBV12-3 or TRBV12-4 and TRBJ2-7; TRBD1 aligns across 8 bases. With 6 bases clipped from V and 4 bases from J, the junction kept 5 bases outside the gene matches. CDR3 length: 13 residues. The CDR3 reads CASSDRGRYEQYF. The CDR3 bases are TGTGCCAGCAGCGACAGGGGCCGGTACGAGCAGTACTTC.

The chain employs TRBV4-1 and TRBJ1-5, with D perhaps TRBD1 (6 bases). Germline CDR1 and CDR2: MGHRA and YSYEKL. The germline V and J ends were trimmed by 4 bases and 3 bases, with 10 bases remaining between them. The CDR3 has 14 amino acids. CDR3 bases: TGCGCCAGCAGCCCGAGGGACATCAATCAGCCCCAGCATTTT. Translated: CASSPRDINQPQHF.

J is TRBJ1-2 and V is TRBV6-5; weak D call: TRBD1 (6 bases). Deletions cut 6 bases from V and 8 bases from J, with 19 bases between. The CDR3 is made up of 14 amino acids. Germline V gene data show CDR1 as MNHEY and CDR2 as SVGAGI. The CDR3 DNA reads TGTGCCAGCAGCCTAAGCGGGGGGGCGCGAGGCTACACCTTC. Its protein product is CASSLSGGARGYTF.

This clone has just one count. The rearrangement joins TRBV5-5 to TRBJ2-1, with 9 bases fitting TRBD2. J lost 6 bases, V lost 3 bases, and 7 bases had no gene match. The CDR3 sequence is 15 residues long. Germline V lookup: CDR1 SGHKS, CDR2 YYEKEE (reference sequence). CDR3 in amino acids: CASSWGLASGNEQFF. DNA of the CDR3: TGTGCCAGCAGCTGGGGACTAGCCTCGGGCAATGAGCAGTTCTTC.

Here the CDR3 reads CASSLGEGMNTEAFF. The CDR3 nucleotides read TGCGCCAGCAGCTTGGGGGAGGGGATGAACACTGAAGCTTTCTTT. The rearrangement uses TRBV5-1 and TRBJ1-1, with D perhaps TRBD1 (5 bases). This CDR3 contains 15 residues. Trimming pared 0 bases from V and 0 bases from J, leaving 9 bases between. Germline values: CDR1 SGHRS, CDR2 YFSETQ.